This TCR beta chain is drawn from a study of Ad26.COV2.S vaccination and SARS-CoV-2 variants. About the study: The trial was COV1001 and the donor's arm was Ad26.COV2.S.

Treatment in this sample: over 15 received Ad26.COV2.S at low or high dose, single or two shots; about five received placebo; per-sample allocation not given. Samples were taken on day 63 after the first vaccine or placebo injection. Trimming pared 3 bases from V and 5 bases from J, leaving 12 bases between. The CDR3 contains 14 residues. Germline V lookup: CDR1 SGDLS, CDR2 YYNGEE. Generated by immunoSEQ multiplex PCR, the TCRdb table keeps only in-frame clones and is missing some. The table shows 430,000 or so clones, with approximately 89% occurring only once. The material sequenced was peripheral blood, taken in a trial of Ad26.COV2.S vaccine versus placebo. The V gene is TRBV9, the J gene TRBJ1-5, with a weak D call TRBD1 (5 bases). This clonotype originated in a person aged 18-65 years who received the Ad26.COV2.S COVID-19 vaccine or a placebo. The CDR3: CASSATEGHQPQHF. In DNA, the CDR3 is TGTGCCAGCAGCGCGACAGAGGGCCATCAGCCCCAGCATTTT.